This T cell receptor beta chain is drawn from a study of T cells in Graves' hyperthyroidism and ophthalmopathy. Study-wide context: Peripheral blood collection took place at initial diagnosis, before any treatment.

The V gene's germline CDR1 is MNHNS and CDR2 SASEGT. The CDR3 length is 12 residues. Deletions cut 8 bases from V and 5 bases from J, with 10 bases between. Study-level results: Classification by a 13 V-J model distinguished ophthalmopathy from stable hyperthyroidism. Among thyroid clonotypes expanded above 0.001, most also appeared in blood.

Concerning this clonotype itself: Its antigen is currently unknown.

RNA transcripts yielded amplified TCR beta CDR3 regions. Using the HTBI primer set, a first-round RT-PCR was run on the TCR CDR3. TCRdb re-called the multiplex PCR reads through MiXCR, storing one row per CDR3 protein. The table lists a few hundred thousand distinct CDR3 sequences, around 20% of them singletons. The sequence was obtained from a man aged 50-60 years with Graves' ophthalmopathy. The gene calls are TRBV6-1 and TRBJ2-1, with D tentatively TRBD2 (6 bases). The sample taken for sequencing was blood. CDR3 in DNA: TGTGCCAGCGGTAGCGGAAACAATGAGCAGTTCTTC. Its translation: CASGSGNNEQFF.